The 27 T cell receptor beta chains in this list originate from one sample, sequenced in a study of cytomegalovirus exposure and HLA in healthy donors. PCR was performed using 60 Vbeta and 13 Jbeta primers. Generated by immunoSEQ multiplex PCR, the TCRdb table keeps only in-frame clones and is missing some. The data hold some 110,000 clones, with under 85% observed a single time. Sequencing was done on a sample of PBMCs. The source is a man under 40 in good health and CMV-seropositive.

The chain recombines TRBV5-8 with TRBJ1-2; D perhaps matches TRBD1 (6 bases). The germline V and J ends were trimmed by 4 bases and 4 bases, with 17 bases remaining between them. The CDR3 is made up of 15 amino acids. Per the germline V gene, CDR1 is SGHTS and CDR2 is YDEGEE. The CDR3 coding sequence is TGTGCCAGCAGCCCGGACAGCCCGGCAGGCTATGGCTACACCTTC. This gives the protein CASSPDSPAGYGYTF.

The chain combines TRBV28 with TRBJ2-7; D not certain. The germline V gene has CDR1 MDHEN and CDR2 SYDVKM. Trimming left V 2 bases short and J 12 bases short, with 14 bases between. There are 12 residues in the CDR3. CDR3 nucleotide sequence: TGTGCCAGCAGTTTAGACCGCTTTAGCACGTACTTC. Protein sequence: CASSLDRFSTYF.

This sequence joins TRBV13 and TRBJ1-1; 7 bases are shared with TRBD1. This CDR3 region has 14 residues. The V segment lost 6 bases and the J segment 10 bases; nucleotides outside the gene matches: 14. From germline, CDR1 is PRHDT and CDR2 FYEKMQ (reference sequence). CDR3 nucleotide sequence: TGTGCCAGCAGGAGGGACAGAGGAACACGTGTAGCTTTCTTT. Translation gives CASRRDRGTRVAFF.

CDR3 residues: CSVVSGSPDTQYF. CDR3 nucleotides: TGCAGCGTTGTGTCCGGTTCCCCAGATACGCAGTATTTT. The V call is TRBV29-1, the J call TRBJ2-3; D not resolved. The CDR3 sequence is 13 residues long. CDR1 and CDR2 from the germline V gene are SQVTM and ANQGSEA. Between the trimmed V and J ends, which lost 4 bases and 4 bases, there was a span of 12 bases.

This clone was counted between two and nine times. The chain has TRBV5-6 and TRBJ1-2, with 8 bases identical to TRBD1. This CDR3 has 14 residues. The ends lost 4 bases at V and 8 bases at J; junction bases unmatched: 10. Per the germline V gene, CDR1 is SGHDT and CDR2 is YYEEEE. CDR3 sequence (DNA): TGTGCCAGCAGCCTACCTGGACAGGGCTGGGGCTACACCTTC. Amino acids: CASSLPGQGWGYTF.

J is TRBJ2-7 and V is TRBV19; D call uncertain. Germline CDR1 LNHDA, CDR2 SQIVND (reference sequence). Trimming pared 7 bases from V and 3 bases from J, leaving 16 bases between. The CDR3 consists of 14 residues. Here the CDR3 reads CASKKEASHYEQYF. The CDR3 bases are TGTGCCAGTAAAAAAGAGGCCTCGCACTACGAGCAGTACTTC.

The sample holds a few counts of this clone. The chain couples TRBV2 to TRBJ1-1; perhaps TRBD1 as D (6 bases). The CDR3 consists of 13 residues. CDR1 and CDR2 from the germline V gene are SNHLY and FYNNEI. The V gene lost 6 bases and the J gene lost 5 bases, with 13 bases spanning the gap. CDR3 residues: CASSGGPGTEAFF. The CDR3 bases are TGTGCCAGCAGCGGGGGGCCGGGGACTGAAGCTTTCTTT.

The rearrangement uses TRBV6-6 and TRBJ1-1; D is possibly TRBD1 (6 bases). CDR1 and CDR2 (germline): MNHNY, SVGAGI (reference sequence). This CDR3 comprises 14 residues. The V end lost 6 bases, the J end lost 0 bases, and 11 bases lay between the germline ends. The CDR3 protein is CASSQGPVNTEAFF. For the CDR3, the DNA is TGTGCCAGCAGCCAGGGGCCAGTGAACACTGAAGCTTTCTTT.

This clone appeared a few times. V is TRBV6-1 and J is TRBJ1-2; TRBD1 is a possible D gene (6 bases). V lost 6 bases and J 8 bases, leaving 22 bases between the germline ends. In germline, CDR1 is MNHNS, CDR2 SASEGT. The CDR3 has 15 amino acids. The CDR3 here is CASRSQGAGARGYTF. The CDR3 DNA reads TGTGCCAGCAGATCCCAAGGTGCGGGGGCGCGGGGCTACACCTTC.

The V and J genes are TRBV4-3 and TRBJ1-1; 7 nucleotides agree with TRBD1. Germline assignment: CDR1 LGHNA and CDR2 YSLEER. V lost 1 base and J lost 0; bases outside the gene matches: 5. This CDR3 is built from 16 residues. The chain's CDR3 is CASSQGTGVMNTEAFF. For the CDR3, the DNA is TGCGCCAGCAGCCAAGGCACAGGGGTCATGAACACTGAAGCTTTCTTT.

This CDR3 reads CASRGRGRPYNEQFF. In DNA, the CDR3 is TGTGCCAGCCGGGGCCGGGGGAGACCCTACAATGAGCAGTTCTTC. The chain combines TRBV28 with TRBJ2-1, with D perhaps TRBD2 (6 bases). The CDR3 spans 15 residues. Germline assignment: CDR1 MDHEN and CDR2 SYDVKM. V gave up 8 bases and J gave up 2 bases, with 16 bases separating them.

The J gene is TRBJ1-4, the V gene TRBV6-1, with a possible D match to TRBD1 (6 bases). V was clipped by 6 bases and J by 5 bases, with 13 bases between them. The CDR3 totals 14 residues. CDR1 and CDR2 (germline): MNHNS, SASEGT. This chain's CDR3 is CASSRTAENEKLFF. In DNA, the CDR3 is TGTGCCAGCAGCCGGACAGCTGAGAATGAAAAACTGTTTTTT.

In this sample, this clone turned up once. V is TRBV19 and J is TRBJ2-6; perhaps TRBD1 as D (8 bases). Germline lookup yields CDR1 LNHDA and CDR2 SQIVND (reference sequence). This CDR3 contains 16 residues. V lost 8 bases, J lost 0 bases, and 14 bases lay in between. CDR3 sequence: CASGTGGASGANVLTF. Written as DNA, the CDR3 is TGTGCCAGTGGAACAGGGGGGGCCTCTGGGGCCAACGTCCTGACTTTC. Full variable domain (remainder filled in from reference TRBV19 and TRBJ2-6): DGGITQSPKYLFRKEGQNVTLSCEQNLNHDAMYWYRQDPGQGLRLIYYSQIVNDFQKGDIAEGYSVSREKKESFPLTVTSAQKNPTAFYLCASGTGGASGANVLTFGAGSRLTVL.

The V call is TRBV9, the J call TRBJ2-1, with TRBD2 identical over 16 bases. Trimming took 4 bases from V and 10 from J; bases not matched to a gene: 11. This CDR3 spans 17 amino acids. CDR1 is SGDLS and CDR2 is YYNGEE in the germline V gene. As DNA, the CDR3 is TGTGCCAGCAGCCCCGGGACTAGCGGGGGGGTCCAAGGAGAGCAGTTCTTC. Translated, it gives CASSPGTSGGVQGEQFF.

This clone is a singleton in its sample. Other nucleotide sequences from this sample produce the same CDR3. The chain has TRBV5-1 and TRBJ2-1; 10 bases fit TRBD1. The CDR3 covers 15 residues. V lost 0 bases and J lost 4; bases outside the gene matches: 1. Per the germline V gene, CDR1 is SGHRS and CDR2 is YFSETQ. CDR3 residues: CASSLGQGAYNEQFF. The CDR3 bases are TGCGCCAGCAGCTTGGGACAGGGGGCATACAATGAGCAGTTCTTC.

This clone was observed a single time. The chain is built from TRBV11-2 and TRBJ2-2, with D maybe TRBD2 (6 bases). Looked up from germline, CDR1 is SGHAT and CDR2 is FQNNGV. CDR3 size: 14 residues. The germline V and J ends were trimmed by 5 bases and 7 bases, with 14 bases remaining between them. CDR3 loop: CASSPPAGNGELFF. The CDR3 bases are TGTGCCAGCAGCCCACCCGCGGGGAACGGGGAGCTGTTTTTT.

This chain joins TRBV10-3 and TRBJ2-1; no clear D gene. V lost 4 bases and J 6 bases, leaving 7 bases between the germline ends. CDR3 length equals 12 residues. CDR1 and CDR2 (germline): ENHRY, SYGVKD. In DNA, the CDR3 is TGTGCCATCAGTGCCCGCGGCAATGAGCAGTTCTTC. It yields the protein CAISARGNEQFF.

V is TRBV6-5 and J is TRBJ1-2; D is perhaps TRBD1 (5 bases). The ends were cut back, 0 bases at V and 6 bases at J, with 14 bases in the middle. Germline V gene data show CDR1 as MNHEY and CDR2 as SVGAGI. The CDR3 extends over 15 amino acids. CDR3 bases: TGTGCCAGCAGTTACTCGAGGGTTTCGGGGGATGGCTACACCTTC. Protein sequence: CASSYSRVSGDGYTF.

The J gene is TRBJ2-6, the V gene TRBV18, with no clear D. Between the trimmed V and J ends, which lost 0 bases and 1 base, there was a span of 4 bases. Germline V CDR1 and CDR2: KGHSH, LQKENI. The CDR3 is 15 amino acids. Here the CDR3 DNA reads TGTGCCAGCTCACCACCGACTTCTGGGGCCAACGTCCTGACTTTC. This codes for CASSPPTSGANVLTF.

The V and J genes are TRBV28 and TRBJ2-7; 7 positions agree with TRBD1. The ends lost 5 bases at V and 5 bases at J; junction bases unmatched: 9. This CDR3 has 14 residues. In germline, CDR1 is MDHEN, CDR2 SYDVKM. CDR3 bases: TGTGCCAGCAGTAGAAGGGGGCGTTGGGACGAGCAGTACTTC. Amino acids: CASSRRGRWDEQYF.

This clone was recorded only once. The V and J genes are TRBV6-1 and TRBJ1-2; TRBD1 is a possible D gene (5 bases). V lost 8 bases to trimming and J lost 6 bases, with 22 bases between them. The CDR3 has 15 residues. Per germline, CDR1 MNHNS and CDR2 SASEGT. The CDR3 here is CASRELGLNHHGYTF. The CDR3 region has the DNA TGTGCCAGCCGAGAATTGGGACTGAACCACCATGGCTACACCTTC.

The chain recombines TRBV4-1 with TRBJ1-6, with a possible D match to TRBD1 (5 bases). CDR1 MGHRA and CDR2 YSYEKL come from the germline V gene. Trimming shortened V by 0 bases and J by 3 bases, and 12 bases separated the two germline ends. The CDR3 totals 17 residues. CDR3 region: CASSQDLVDSYNSPLHF. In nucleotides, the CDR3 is TGCGCCAGCAGCCAAGATCTTGTTGACAGCTATAATTCACCCCTCCACTTT.

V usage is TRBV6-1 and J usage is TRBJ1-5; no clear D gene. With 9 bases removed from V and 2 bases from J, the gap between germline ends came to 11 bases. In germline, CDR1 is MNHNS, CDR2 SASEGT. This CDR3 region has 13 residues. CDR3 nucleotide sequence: TGTGCCAGACGCAGGTGGGGCAATCAGCCCCAGCATTTT. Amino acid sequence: CARRRWGNQPQHF.

CDR3 DNA: TGTGCCAGTAGTCCCTCGGGAGACAAGGGGATAGGGCAGTTCTTC. Protein sequence: CASSPSGDKGIGQFF. V and J are TRBV19 and TRBJ2-1; tentatively, D is TRBD2 (6 bases). The ends were cut back, 5 bases at V and 12 bases at J, with 23 bases in the middle. The CDR3 has 15 residues. Germline V lookup: CDR1 LNHDA, CDR2 SQIVND (reference sequence).

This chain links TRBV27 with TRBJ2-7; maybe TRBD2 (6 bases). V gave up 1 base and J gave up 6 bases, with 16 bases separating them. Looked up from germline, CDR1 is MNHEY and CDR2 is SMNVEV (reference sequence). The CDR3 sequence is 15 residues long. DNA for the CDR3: TGTGCCAGCAGTTTATGGGGCGGGGCGCTGGGCGAGCAGTACTTC. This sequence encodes CASSLWGGALGEQYF.

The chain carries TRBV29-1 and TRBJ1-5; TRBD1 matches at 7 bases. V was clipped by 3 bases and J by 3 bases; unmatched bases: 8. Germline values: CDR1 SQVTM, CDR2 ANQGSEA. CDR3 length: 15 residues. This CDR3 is CSVELTGEPNQPQHF. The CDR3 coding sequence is TGCAGCGTTGAGCTTACAGGGGAGCCCAATCAGCCCCAGCATTTT. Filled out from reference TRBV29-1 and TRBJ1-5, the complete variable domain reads SAVISQKPSRDICQRGTSLTIQCQVDSQVTMMFWYRQQPGQSLTLIATANQGSEATYESGFVIDKFPISRPNLTFSTLTVSNMSPEDSSIYLCSVELTGEPNQPQHFGDGTRLSIL.

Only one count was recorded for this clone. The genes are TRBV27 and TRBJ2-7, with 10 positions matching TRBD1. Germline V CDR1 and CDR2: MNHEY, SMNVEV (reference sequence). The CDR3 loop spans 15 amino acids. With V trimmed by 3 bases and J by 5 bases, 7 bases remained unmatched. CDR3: CASSFPGTGVHEQYF. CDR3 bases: TGTGCCAGCAGTTTCCCCGGGACAGGGGTCCACGAGCAGTACTTC.